The T cell receptor (beta chain) under discussion was sequenced for a study of vaccination and CD4 T cells after COVID-19. Whole-study findings and limits: Of the reactive clones in convalescent patients, a median roughly 90% showed up only post-vaccination. The authors identified 304 of 307 vaccine-specific clones in convalescent patients as spike mono-reactive.

The V gene's germline CDR1 is GTSNPN and CDR2 SVGIG (reference sequence). With 0 bases removed from V and 3 bases from J, the gap between germline ends came to 6 bases. This CDR3 spans 12 amino acids. The treatment was: 10-day PBMC culture with coronavirus spike peptide pools or control peptides (ViraFEST assay). Cultured CD4+ T-cell DNA underwent Oncomine TCR Beta short-read sequencing. TCRdb used MiXCR to reprocess the PCR reads, holding one entry per CDR3 protein. The sample lists roughly 13,000 distinct CDR3 sequences; approximately 60% were seen once. Concerning this clonotype: Antigen unknown.

The J gene is TRBJ2-7, the V gene TRBV30; D gene uncertain. The sequenced material came from CD4+ T cells from blood, cultured in vitro. The sequence was collected from a human donor who had recovered from COVID-19. The CDR3 nucleotides are TGTGCCTGGAGTGTATCGGGCTACGAGCAGTACTTC. This codes for CAWSVSGYEQYF.